This T cell receptor beta chain was retrieved from a study of human T cells and chemical hapten exposure. About the research overall: Affected patients, primarily female, had alopecia areata, totalis or universalis.

TCRdb used MiXCR to reprocess the RACE reads, holding one entry per CDR3 protein. The table records some 330,000 distinct CDR3 sequences, around 5.5% of them present only once. The time point is: pre-sensitization, week 0. The sample's treatment: therapeutic diphenylcyclopropenone sensitization with weekly scalp DPC. This clonotype was recorded many times. CDR1 and CDR2 from the germline V gene are LGHDT and YNNKEL (reference sequence). V lost 0 bases, J lost 1 base, and 7 bases lay in between. The CDR3 runs 14 residues. The sequence derives from a woman aged 18-29 years with alopecia areata. Some clones in this sample may be carry-over from other donors' samples. The sequenced sample was whole blood, obtained in connection with sensitization to the hapten diphenylcyclopropenone (DPC). The gene calls are TRBV3-1 and TRBJ2-7; D not resolved. This chain's CDR3 is CASSQDTVSYEQYF. DNA of the CDR3: TGTGCCAGCAGCCAAGATACCGTGTCCTACGAGCAGTACTTC.